This T cell receptor (beta chain) was sequenced during a study of cytomegalovirus exposure and HLA in healthy donors. Findings and limits, study-wide: CMV serostatus was the sole immune exposure data available.

The CDR3 is 18 amino acids. Germline assignment: CDR1 MNHEY and CDR2 SMNVEV (reference sequence). In the case of this clone: Its specificity is not known. Sequence at one end of the junction differs from germline and may be a read error.

PCR employed 60 Vbeta and 13 Jbeta primers. Some clones are missing from TCRdb's copy, which holds only in-frame ones; the method was immunoSEQ multiplex PCR. The table has 150,000 to 200,000 clones, around 80% seen once. The clonotype was recovered from a middle-aged man in good health and CMV-seronegative. This chain joins TRBV27 and TRBJ2-1; the match to TRBD2 covers 14 bases. Specimen: PBMCs. The CDR3 protein is CASSSTTGTSGRKNEQLF. The CDR3, as DNA: TGTGCCAGCAGTTCAACAACGGGGACTAGCGGGAGAAAGAATGAGCAGCTCTTC.